This T cell receptor beta chain originates from a study of cytomegalovirus exposure and HLA in healthy donors. Assay used: immunoSEQ multiplex PCR; TCRdb lists only in-frame clones, some missing. The profile shows over 200,000 clones, about 86% of them singletons. Regarding the study as a whole: Overall, about 160 TCR beta chains were annotated as cytomegalovirus-associated. Subsequent analysis revealed that first-cohort TCR clusters tended to co-occur in the 120 or so validation repertoires.

To note about this clone: As yet, its antigen is unknown.

The donors belonged to the approximately 120-subject validation cohort, separate from the approximately 700-subject first cohort. Germline values: CDR1 LGHNA, CDR2 YSLEER. The CDR3 spans 16 residues. The V end lost 0 bases, the J end lost 5 bases, and 17 bases lay between the germline ends. The origin of this receptor is a woman between 18 and 30 years old in good health and CMV-seronegative. The J gene is TRBJ2-7, the V gene TRBV4-3; maybe TRBD2 (7 bases). Sequencing used PBMCs. The CDR3 spells CASSQEHSAGAHEQYF. The CDR3 coding sequence is TGCGCCAGCAGCCAAGAACATAGTGCGGGGGCCCACGAGCAGTACTTC.